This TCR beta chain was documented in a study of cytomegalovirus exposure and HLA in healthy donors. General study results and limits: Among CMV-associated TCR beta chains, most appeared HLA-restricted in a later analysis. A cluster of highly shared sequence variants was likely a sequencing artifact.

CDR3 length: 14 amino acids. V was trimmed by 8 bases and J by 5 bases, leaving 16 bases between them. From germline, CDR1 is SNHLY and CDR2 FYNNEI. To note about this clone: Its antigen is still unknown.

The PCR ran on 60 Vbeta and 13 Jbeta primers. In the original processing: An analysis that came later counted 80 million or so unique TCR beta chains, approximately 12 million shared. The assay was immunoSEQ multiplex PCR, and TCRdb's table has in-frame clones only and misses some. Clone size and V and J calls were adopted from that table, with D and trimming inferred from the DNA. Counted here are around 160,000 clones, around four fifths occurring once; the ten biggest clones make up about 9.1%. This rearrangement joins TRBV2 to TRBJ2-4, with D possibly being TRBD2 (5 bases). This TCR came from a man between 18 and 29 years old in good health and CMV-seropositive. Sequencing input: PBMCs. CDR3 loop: CASPRFPGENIQYF. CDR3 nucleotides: TGTGCCAGCCCTCGGTTCCCCGGGGAAAACATTCAGTACTTC.